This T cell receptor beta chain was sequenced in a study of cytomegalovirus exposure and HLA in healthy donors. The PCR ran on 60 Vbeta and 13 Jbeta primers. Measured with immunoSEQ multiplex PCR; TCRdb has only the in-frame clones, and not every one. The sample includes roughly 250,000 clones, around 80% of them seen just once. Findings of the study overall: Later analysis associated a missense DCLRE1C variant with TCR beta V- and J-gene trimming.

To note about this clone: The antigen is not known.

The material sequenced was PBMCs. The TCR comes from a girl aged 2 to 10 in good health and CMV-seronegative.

The CDR3 nucleotides read TGTGCCAGCAGTCCTGGGACAGGGGAAGATTATACGCAGTATTTT. It specifies CASSPGTGEDYTQYF. The chain joins TRBV27 to TRBJ2-3; 10 bases align to TRBD1. V was pared by 5 bases and J by 7 bases, with 9 bases of the junction left unmatched. Germline V gives CDR1 MNHEY, CDR2 SMNVEV (reference sequence). The CDR3 consists of 15 residues.